The 18 T cell receptor beta chains below come from one sample, sequenced in a study of shared clonotypes between healthy human individuals. The protocol was immunoSEQ multiplex PCR, while the TCRdb copy is restricted to in-frame clones and leaves out a portion. The table includes about 2.4 million clones, 80% to 95% detected once. Specimen: naive CD4+ T cells from PBMCs. As for subset: CD45RA+ positively selected. The source is a man aged 18 to 30 in good health. Some clones in this sample may be carry-over from other donors' samples.

A remark on this clone: Distinct nucleotide sequences in the sample also encode this CDR3. This chain uses TRBV5-1 with TRBJ2-3; D unresolved. CDR3 length: 13 residues. From germline, CDR1 is SGHRS and CDR2 YFSETQ. V dropped 2 bases and J dropped 1 base, with 5 bases sitting between them. CDR3 bases: TGCGCCAGCAGCTTTGAGGGCACAGATACGCAGTATTTT. Translated: CASSFEGTDTQYF.

The chain carries TRBV7-3 and TRBJ2-3, with D perhaps given as TRBD1 or TRBD2 (5 bases each). This CDR3 contains 12 residues. V lost 5 bases to trimming and J lost 4 bases, with 7 bases between them. Germline CDR1 is SGHTA and CDR2 is FQGTGA. This chain's CDR3 is CASSVGADTQYF. CDR3 coding DNA: TGTGCCAGCAGCGTGGGGGCAGATACGCAGTATTTT.

About this clone: The identical CDR3 is also encoded by other nucleotide sequences in the sample. The rearrangement joins TRBV19 to TRBJ2-5; 7 bases fit TRBD1. Germline lookup yields CDR1 LNHDA and CDR2 SQIVND (reference sequence). V dropped 1 base and J dropped 1; count of bases not matched to a gene: 9. The CDR3 extends over 17 amino acids. DNA for the CDR3: TGTGCCAGTAGTATAGGAGGTTTGGCAGGGGGCCAAGAGACCCAGTACTTC. The encoded protein is CASSIGGLAGGQETQYF.

The chain joins TRBV29-1 to TRBJ2-7; D may correspond to TRBD1 or TRBD2 (6 bases each). In germline, CDR1 is SQVTM, CDR2 ANQGSEA. The V end lost 7 bases, the J end lost 6 bases, and 25 bases lay between the germline ends. This CDR3 has 15 residues. This CDR3 reads CSAVGGGRGRVEQYF. The CDR3, as DNA: TGCAGCGCCGTCGGGGGAGGCAGGGGCCGTGTCGAGCAGTACTTC.

The chain couples TRBV7-3 to TRBJ2-2, with D perhaps TRBD2 (6 bases). Germline V CDR1 and CDR2: SGHTA, FQGTGA. V lost 0 bases and J lost 4, with 18 bases in between. This CDR3 is built from 18 residues. The CDR3 DNA reads as TGTGCCAGCAGCTTAACTGGCGGGATCTCACCCGTCACCGGGGAGCTGTTTTTT. It encodes CASSLTGGISPVTGELFF.

The chain links TRBV6-6 to TRBJ1-1; a possible D gene is TRBD1 (5 bases). This CDR3 is 13 amino acids long. Trimming took 7 bases from V and 4 from J, leaving 13 bases between them. Germline lookup yields CDR1 MNHNY and CDR2 SVGAGI (reference sequence). The CDR3 nucleotides read TGTGCCAGCAAGGGGCCGAGCGGCACTGAAGCTTTCTTT. It is translated as CASKGPSGTEAFF.

V gene TRBV9 combines with J gene TRBJ1-3, with a possible D match to TRBD1 (6 bases). Germline values: CDR1 SGDLS, CDR2 YYNGEE. Between the trimmed V and J ends, which lost 3 bases and 5 bases, there was a span of 15 bases. This CDR3 region has 15 residues. The CDR3 is CASSGGAGARNTIYF. For the CDR3, the DNA is TGTGCCAGCAGCGGTGGGGCGGGGGCCCGAAACACCATATATTTT.

This chain connects TRBV4-1 to TRBJ2-1, with D perhaps assigned TRBD1 or TRBD2 (5 bases each). V lost 1 base, J lost 12 bases, and 37 bases lay in between. This CDR3 has 21 residues. CDR1 and CDR2 from the germline V gene are MGHRA and YSYEKL. The CDR3 is CASSQGVVGPEAGYKRLGQFF. CDR3 coding DNA: TGCGCCAGCAGCCAAGGAGTGGTGGGACCCGAGGCAGGCTACAAGCGACTGGGGCAGTTCTTC.

V is TRBV7-9 and J is TRBJ2-1; 8 nucleotides agree with TRBD2. The CDR3 contains 16 residues. After removal of 5 bases from V and 6 bases from J, the junction contained 12 bases not matched to a gene. Germline V lookup: CDR1 SEHNR, CDR2 FQNEAQ (reference sequence). The CDR3 DNA sequence: TGTGCCAGCAGCCCCAAGATAGCGGGAAGGGTCAATGAGCAGTTCTTC. As protein: CASSPKIAGRVNEQFF.

The chain links TRBV5-1 to TRBJ2-7, with D possibly being TRBD1 or TRBD2 (5 bases each). Germline CDR1 SGHRS, CDR2 YFSETQ. The CDR3 extends over 14 amino acids. Trimming cost V 5 bases and J 2 bases, with 14 bases left between them. The CDR3 loop is CASSWGPDPYEQYF. The CDR3 DNA sequence: TGCGCCAGCAGTTGGGGACCTGACCCCTACGAGCAGTACTTC.

The chain employs TRBV7-2 and TRBJ2-1, with 10 bases identical to TRBD2. Germline CDR1 and CDR2: SGHTA and FQGNSA. The CDR3 covers 16 residues. V was pared by 1 base and J by 10 bases, with 10 bases of the junction left unmatched. As DNA, the CDR3 is TGTGCCAGCAGCTTAGTTTGGCTAGCGGGAGCTCAGGAGCAGTTCTTC. It encodes CASSLVWLAGAQEQFF.

This clone was observed a handful of times. The chain joins TRBV29-1 to TRBJ2-7; D is tentatively TRBD1 or TRBD2 (6 bases each). The CDR3 sequence is 12 residues long. V was trimmed by 2 bases and J by 7 bases, leaving 12 bases between them. Germline-derived CDR1 and CDR2 are SQVTM and ANQGSEA. The DNA for the CDR3 is TGCAGCGTTGAAAAAGGGGGGACAGAGCAGTACTTC. Amino acid sequence: CSVEKGGTEQYF.

The chain uses TRBV10-3 and TRBJ1-4; D is perhaps TRBD1 (5 bases). This CDR3 is 13 amino acids long. The V gene's germline CDR1 is ENHRY and CDR2 SYGVKD. V lost 5 bases to trimming and J lost 6 bases, with 10 bases between them. The CDR3 DNA follows: TGTGCCATCAGTCCGGGACTTGATGAAAAACTGTTTTTT. Translation: CAISPGLDEKLFF.

The chain employs TRBV27 and TRBJ1-2; 9 bases agree with TRBD1. This CDR3 spans 15 amino acids. V trimming: 5 bases; J trimming: 4 bases; junction bases outside the gene matches: 8. CDR1 MNHEY and CDR2 SMNVEV come from the germline V gene (reference sequence). Here the CDR3 reads CASSLGQGWGYGYTF. CDR3 coding DNA: TGTGCCAGCAGTCTCGGACAGGGGTGGGGCTATGGCTACACCTTC.

The chain carries TRBV6-5 and TRBJ2-1, with 11 nucleotides matching TRBD2. Germline CDR1 is MNHEY and CDR2 is SVGAGI. The ends lost 7 bases at V and 5 bases at J; junction bases unmatched: 7. The CDR3 loop spans 15 amino acids. CDR3 loop: CASTPRLAGNNEQFF. CDR3 coding DNA: TGTGCCAGCACCCCCCGACTAGCGGGGAACAATGAGCAGTTCTTC.

The chain combines TRBV7-3 with TRBJ2-3; D possibly corresponds to TRBD1 (5 bases). This CDR3 has 14 residues. CDR1 and CDR2 from the germline V gene are SGHTA and FQGTGA. V was cut by 4 bases and J by 2 bases, with 10 bases left in between. The CDR3 reads CASSSKQATDTQYF. CDR3 DNA sequence: TGTGCCAGCAGCTCCAAACAGGCCACAGATACGCAGTATTTT.

In DNA form, the CDR3 reads TGTGCCAGCGGAGGACTAGCGGGGCTCACAGATACGCAGTATTTT. Amino acid sequence: CASGGLAGLTDTQYF. The chain recombines TRBV7-2 with TRBJ2-3, with 12 bases identical to TRBD2. Per the germline V gene, CDR1 is SGHTA and CDR2 is FQGNSA. Unmatched junction bases numbered 5, after V lost 8 bases and J lost 2 bases. This CDR3 has 15 amino acids.

This clone was counted a single time. V usage is TRBV7-6 and J usage is TRBJ2-5, with no clear D. Germline CDR1 is SGHVS and CDR2 is FNYEAQ. The V and J ends lost 5 bases and 4 bases respectively, with 17 bases between them. This CDR3 region has 15 residues. The CDR3 region has the DNA TGTGCCAGCAGCAAAAACCGGGCCGCGACAGAGACCCAGTACTTC. This translates into CASSKNRAATETQYF. Complete variable domain (other parts from reference TRBV7-6 and TRBJ2-5): GAGVSQSPRYKVTKRGQDVALRCDPISGHVSLYWYRQALGQGPEFLTYFNYEAQQDKSGLPNDRFSAERPEGSISTLTIQRTEQRDSAMYRCASSKNRAATETQYFGPGTRLLVL.